Listed below are T cell receptor beta chains from one sample, sequenced in a study of CD8 T cells in ankylosing spondylitis. TCRdb called the 5' RACE reads again in MiXCR, with one record for every CDR3 protein. The table shows roughly 180,000 distinct CDR3 sequences, with approximately 10% occurring only once. The material sequenced was blood, either unsorted or a sorted T cell fraction (not recorded which). Receptors were obtained from a male donor with ankylosing spondylitis or in good health (not recorded which). CDR3s include the opening cysteine and the closing phenylalanine or tryptophan. A D gene is named only where the DNA matches it firmly. For some rows the clone size is stated as once, few or many, or as a class when expanded; others skip it.

CDR3nt: TGTGCCAGCAGCTTAGCGTCCAGCGGGCTGTTCTTC
CDR3aa: CASSLASSGLFF
j_gene: TRBJ2-1
d_gene: -
abundance: -
v_gene: TRBV7-2

CDR3nt: TGTGCCAGCAGCCGCGAGGCAGGGGGCACAGATACGCAGTATTTT
CDR3aa: CASSREAGGTDTQYF
j_gene: TRBJ2-3
d_gene: -
abundance: many
v_gene: TRBV7-2

CDR3nt: TGTGCCAGCAGCCCATCCCTGATACTGACAGACCGAAACACCATATATTTT
CDR3aa: CASSPSLILTDRNTIYF
j_gene: TRBJ1-3
d_gene: -
abundance: many
v_gene: TRBV7-6

CDR3nt: TGTGCCAGCAGTCCGCACAGGGACAGGGGCTTC
CDR3aa: CASSPHRDRGF
j_gene: TRBJ2-7
d_gene: TRBD1
abundance: -
v_gene: TRBV25-1

CDR3nt: TGTGCCAGCAGTTACAGGGCCGAGGGGGCTCCCCTCCACTTT
CDR3aa: CASSYRAEGAPLHF
j_gene: TRBJ1-6
d_gene: TRBD1
abundance: -
v_gene: TRBV3-1

CDR3nt: TGTGCCAGCAGCTTTGTCACAGGGGACAATGAGCAGTTCTTC
CDR3aa: CASSFVTGDNEQFF
j_gene: TRBJ2-1
d_gene: TRBD1
abundance: many
v_gene: TRBV11-2

CDR3nt: TGTGCCAGCAGTGAATTCCGGGACAGCTACGAGCAGTACTTC
CDR3aa: CASSEFRDSYEQYF
j_gene: TRBJ2-7
d_gene: TRBD1
abundance: few
v_gene: TRBV6-1

CDR3nt: TGCGCCAGCAGCTTTGACCCCAGCAATCAGCCCCAGCATTTT
CDR3aa: CASSFDPSNQPQHF
j_gene: TRBJ1-5
d_gene: -
abundance: many
v_gene: TRBV5-1

CDR3nt: TGCGCCAGCAGCTTGGCCTCGGCCAGACAGGGGAGAGGTACTGAAGCTTTCTTT
CDR3aa: CASSLASARQGRGTEAFF
j_gene: TRBJ1-1
d_gene: TRBD1
abundance: many
v_gene: TRBV5-1

CDR3nt: TGTGCCACCGGGGATAATAGGAACACTGAAGCTTTCTTT
CDR3aa: CATGDNRNTEAFF
j_gene: TRBJ1-1
d_gene: -
abundance: many
v_gene: TRBV10-3

CDR3nt: TGTGCCAGCAGCCTTAGCGGGGTTGCTCCAGTGCATGAGCAGTTCTTC
CDR3aa: CASSLSGVAPVHEQFF
j_gene: TRBJ2-1
d_gene: TRBD2
abundance: many
v_gene: TRBV12-3/TRBV12-4

CDR3nt: TGTGCCAGCAGCGTAGCTTGGACATCTGACGGTGGAAACACCATATATTTT
CDR3aa: CASSVAWTSDGGNTIYF
j_gene: TRBJ1-3
d_gene: -
abundance: many
v_gene: TRBV9

CDR3nt: TGTGCCAGCAGTGTCGGGACAGGGGTTCGAGGGCCTAACAATGAGCAGTTCTTC
CDR3aa: CASSVGTGVRGPNNEQFF
j_gene: TRBJ2-1
d_gene: TRBD1
abundance: many
v_gene: TRBV2

CDR3nt: TGTGCCAGCAGTGAATCTAAGGGATCAGCTGGAAACACCATATATTTT
CDR3aa: CASSESKGSAGNTIYF
j_gene: TRBJ1-3
d_gene: -
abundance: -
v_gene: TRBV25-1

CDR3nt: TGTGCCAGCAGCCGGGGGGGCTACAATGAGCAGTTCTTC
CDR3aa: CASSRGGYNEQFF
j_gene: TRBJ2-1
d_gene: TRBD2
abundance: -
v_gene: TRBV11-2

CDR3nt: TGTGCCTGGACCAATCCCTTACAGGGGGACACTGAAGCTTTCTTT
CDR3aa: CAWTNPLQGDTEAFF
j_gene: TRBJ1-1
d_gene: TRBD1
abundance: many
v_gene: TRBV30

CDR3nt: TGTGCCAGTAAGGCTACAGGGGTGGCTAACTATGGCTACACCTTC
CDR3aa: CASKATGVANYGYTF
j_gene: TRBJ1-2
d_gene: TRBD1
abundance: few
v_gene: TRBV19

CDR3nt: TGTGCCAGCAGCTTCCACAGGGGGACGGGCGGCTACACCTTC
CDR3aa: CASSFHRGTGGYTF
j_gene: TRBJ1-2
d_gene: TRBD1
abundance: many
v_gene: TRBV5-5

CDR3nt: TGCGCCAGCAGCTTAAACAGGGGGAACACTGAAGCTTTCTTT
CDR3aa: CASSLNRGNTEAFF
j_gene: TRBJ1-1
d_gene: TRBD1
abundance: many
v_gene: TRBV5-1

CDR3nt: TGTGCCAGCAGCGCGACGCGTGGAGGTGCCGCCTACGAGCAGTACTTC
CDR3aa: CASSATRGGAAYEQYF
j_gene: TRBJ2-7
d_gene: -
abundance: many
v_gene: TRBV7-2

CDR3nt: TGTGCCAGCAGCCAGTCAGGGGTTGAACCCCTCCACTTT
CDR3aa: CASSQSGVEPLHF
j_gene: TRBJ1-6
d_gene: -
abundance: -
v_gene: TRBV7-2

CDR3nt: TGCGCCAGCAGCACCCGGGACAGGGGGACCTATGGCTACACCTTC
CDR3aa: CASSTRDRGTYGYTF
j_gene: TRBJ1-2
d_gene: TRBD1
abundance: many
v_gene: TRBV5-1

CDR3nt: TGTGCCAGCAGTTACGGGAGGTGGGCCGGGGAGCTGTTTTTT
CDR3aa: CASSYGRWAGELFF
j_gene: TRBJ2-2
d_gene: -
abundance: few
v_gene: TRBV6-5

CDR3nt: TGTGCCAGCAGTTTGCGGGAATCTTACGATACGCAGTATTTT
CDR3aa: CASSLRESYDTQYF
j_gene: TRBJ2-3
d_gene: -
abundance: many
v_gene: TRBV27

CDR3nt: TGTGCCAGCTCTCCAGGGGGGACCACTGAAGCTTTCTTT
CDR3aa: CASSPGGTTEAFF
j_gene: TRBJ1-1
d_gene: TRBD1
abundance: -
v_gene: TRBV18

CDR3nt: TGCAGTGCTACCAGGGGGGTAGGTCAGCCCCAGCATTTT
CDR3aa: CSATRGVGQPQHF
j_gene: TRBJ1-5
d_gene: TRBD1
abundance: -
v_gene: TRBV20-1

CDR3nt: TGCGCCAGCAGCCGGGACAGGGGTTGGAATTCACCCCTCCACTTT
CDR3aa: CASSRDRGWNSPLHF
j_gene: TRBJ1-6
d_gene: TRBD1
abundance: -
v_gene: TRBV5-1

CDR3nt: TGCGCCAGCAGGGAAGGGGCTGCAGATACGCAGTATTTT
CDR3aa: CASREGAADTQYF
j_gene: TRBJ2-3
d_gene: -
abundance: many
v_gene: TRBV10-2

CDR3nt: TGCGCCAGCAGCTTGGCAGGGTTAGGAGATAATTCACCCCTCCACTTT
CDR3aa: CASSLAGLGDNSPLHF
j_gene: TRBJ1-6
d_gene: -
abundance: many
v_gene: TRBV5-1

CDR3nt: TGTGCCAGCAGTCCCCCGACGAGTCTCTATGGCTACACCTTC
CDR3aa: CASSPPTSLYGYTF
j_gene: TRBJ1-2
d_gene: -
abundance: -
v_gene: TRBV12-3/TRBV12-4

CDR3nt: TGTGCCAGCAGACGTTCCTTTAGAGGCACAGATACGCAGTATTTT
CDR3aa: CASRRSFRGTDTQYF
j_gene: TRBJ2-3
d_gene: -
abundance: -
v_gene: TRBV12-3/TRBV12-4

CDR3nt: TGCGCCAGCAGCTTGAACGGCGGGAGGTCTGATGAGCAGTTCTTC
CDR3aa: CASSLNGGRSDEQFF
j_gene: TRBJ2-1
d_gene: TRBD2
abundance: many
v_gene: TRBV5-1

CDR3nt: TGTGCCACAACCTTTGGGAGGGAGGAGGATCAGCCCCAGCATTTT
CDR3aa: CATTFGREEDQPQHF
j_gene: TRBJ1-5
d_gene: -
abundance: -
v_gene: TRBV10-3

CDR3nt: TGCGCCAGCAGCTTCATCGGGGGGGAAGAGACCCAGTACTTC
CDR3aa: CASSFIGGEETQYF
j_gene: TRBJ2-5
d_gene: TRBD2
abundance: many
v_gene: TRBV5-1

CDR3nt: TGTGCCAGCAGCGTAGCTCGCACCATACTCCCCGACACCGGGGAGCTGTTTTTT
CDR3aa: CASSVARTILPDTGELFF
j_gene: TRBJ2-2
d_gene: -
abundance: many
v_gene: TRBV9

CDR3nt: TGTGCCAGCAGTGACTCTCCACAGGGTGTATTGGGCTCTGAAGCTTTCTTT
CDR3aa: CASSDSPQGVLGSEAFF
j_gene: TRBJ1-1
d_gene: -
abundance: many
v_gene: TRBV6-4

CDR3nt: TGTGCCAGCAGCGTACGGACAGGCACCTACGAGCAGTACTTC
CDR3aa: CASSVRTGTYEQYF
j_gene: TRBJ2-7
d_gene: TRBD1
abundance: many
v_gene: TRBV9

CDR3nt: TGTGCCAGCTCACCAGGGACCGGGACAGATCAAGAGACCCAGTACTTC
CDR3aa: CASSPGTGTDQETQYF
j_gene: TRBJ2-5
d_gene: TRBD1
abundance: -
v_gene: TRBV18

CDR3nt: TGTGCCAGCAGCCAAAGGGGGCGGAGTGAAAAACTGTTTTTT
CDR3aa: CASSQRGRSEKLFF
j_gene: TRBJ1-4
d_gene: TRBD1
abundance: many
v_gene: TRBV3-1

CDR3nt: TGCAGCGTCCAGCTGACAGGGAGCAAACTGTTTTTT
CDR3aa: CSVQLTGSKLFF
j_gene: TRBJ1-4
d_gene: TRBD1
abundance: many
v_gene: TRBV29-1

CDR3nt: TGTGCCAGCAGATCCGCTAGCGGGAGCCATACCTACACCGGGGAGCTGTTTTTT
CDR3aa: CASRSASGSHTYTGELFF
j_gene: TRBJ2-2
d_gene: TRBD2
abundance: many
v_gene: TRBV12-3/TRBV12-4

CDR3nt: TGCGCCAGCAGCCAAGATAGTACGGTCCAAGAGACCCAGTACTTC
CDR3aa: CASSQDSTVQETQYF
j_gene: TRBJ2-5
d_gene: -
abundance: few
v_gene: TRBV4-3

CDR3nt: TGCGCCAGCAGCTTGGACGGGACTGCCACAGGCTACACCTTC
CDR3aa: CASSLDGTATGYTF
j_gene: TRBJ1-2
d_gene: -
abundance: many
v_gene: TRBV5-1

CDR3nt: TGTGCCTGGAGTCTACACTACAATGAGCAGTTCTTC
CDR3aa: CAWSLHYNEQFF
j_gene: TRBJ2-1
d_gene: -
abundance: few
v_gene: TRBV30

CDR3nt: TGTGCAAGTCGCACCTTAGCGGTTAACACCGGGGAGCTGTTTTTT
CDR3aa: CASRTLAVNTGELFF
j_gene: TRBJ2-2
d_gene: -
abundance: -
v_gene: TRBV12-2

CDR3nt: TGCGCCAGCAGCCCGGAACCCCGCACAGATACGCAGTATTTT
CDR3aa: CASSPEPRTDTQYF
j_gene: TRBJ2-3
d_gene: -
abundance: few
v_gene: TRBV5-1

CDR3nt: TGTGCCAGCAGTATTCGGACAGGGATCTATGGCTACACCTTC
CDR3aa: CASSIRTGIYGYTF
j_gene: TRBJ1-2
d_gene: TRBD1
abundance: many
v_gene: TRBV27

CDR3nt: TGTGCCAGTAGGCCCCGGGATTCAGTAAATTATGGCTACACCTTC
CDR3aa: CASRPRDSVNYGYTF
j_gene: TRBJ1-2
d_gene: -
abundance: many
v_gene: TRBV19